This T cell receptor (beta chain) was sequenced during a study of blood T cell repertoires in COVID-19. The length of the CDR3 is 15 residues. J gave up 2 bases and V 2 bases, and 5 bases lay outside the gene matches. Germline V gene sequence: CDR1 LGHDT, CDR2 YNNKEL (reference sequence). As originally analysed: Reference gene primer amplification in the assay estimated nucleated cell counts. Method: immunoSEQ multiplex PCR; TCRdb's copy keeps in-frame clones and lacks some. V and J calls and clone size are as listed in that table; D and trimming were resolved from the DNA. The table includes around 430,000 clones, roughly 89% detected once. Researchers sorted participants into cohorts using their self-reported clinical history.

Specimen: PBMCs or T cells enriched from blood (not recorded which). J is TRBJ1-2 and V is TRBV3-1 (or the pseudogene TRBV3-2); 7 bases map to TRBD1. The sequence derives from a woman in her fifties or sixties who had recovered from COVID-19. This CDR3 is CASSQLGQRNYGYTF. The DNA of the CDR3 is TGTGCCAGCAGCCAATTGGGACAGCGCAACTATGGCTACACCTTC.